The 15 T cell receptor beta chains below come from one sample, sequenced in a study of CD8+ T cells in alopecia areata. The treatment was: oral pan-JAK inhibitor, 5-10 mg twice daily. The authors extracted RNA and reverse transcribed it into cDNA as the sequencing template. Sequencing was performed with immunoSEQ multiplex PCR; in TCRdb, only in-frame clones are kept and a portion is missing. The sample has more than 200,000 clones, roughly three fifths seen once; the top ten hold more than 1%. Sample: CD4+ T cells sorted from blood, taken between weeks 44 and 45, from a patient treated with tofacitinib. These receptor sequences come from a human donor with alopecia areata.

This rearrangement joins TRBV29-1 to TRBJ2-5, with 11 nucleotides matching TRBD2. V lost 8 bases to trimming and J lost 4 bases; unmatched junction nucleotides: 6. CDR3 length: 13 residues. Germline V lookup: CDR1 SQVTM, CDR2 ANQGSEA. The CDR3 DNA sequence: TGCAGCCCGAGACTAGCGGGATCAGAGACCCAGTACTTC. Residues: CSPRLAGSETQYF.

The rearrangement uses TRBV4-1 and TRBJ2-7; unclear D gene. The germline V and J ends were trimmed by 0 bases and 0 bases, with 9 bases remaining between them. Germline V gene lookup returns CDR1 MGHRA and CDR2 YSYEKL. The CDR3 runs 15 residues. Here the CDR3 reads CASSQEYSFSYEQYF. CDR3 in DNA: TGCGCCAGCAGCCAAGAATACAGTTTCTCCTACGAGCAGTACTTC.

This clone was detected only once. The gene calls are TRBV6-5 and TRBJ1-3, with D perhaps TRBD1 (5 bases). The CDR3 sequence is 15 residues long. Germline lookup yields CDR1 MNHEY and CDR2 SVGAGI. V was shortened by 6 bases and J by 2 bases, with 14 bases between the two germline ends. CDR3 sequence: CASRPGTGAGNTIYF. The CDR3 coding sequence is TGTGCCAGCAGGCCAGGGACGGGCGCTGGAAACACCATATATTTT.

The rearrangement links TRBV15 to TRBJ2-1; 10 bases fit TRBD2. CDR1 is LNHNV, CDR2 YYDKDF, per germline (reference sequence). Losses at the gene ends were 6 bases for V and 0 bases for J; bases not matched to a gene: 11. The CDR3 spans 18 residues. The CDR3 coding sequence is TGTGCCACCAGAACCGGGACTAGCGATATTAACTCCTACAATGAGCAGTTCTTC. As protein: CATRTGTSDINSYNEQFF.

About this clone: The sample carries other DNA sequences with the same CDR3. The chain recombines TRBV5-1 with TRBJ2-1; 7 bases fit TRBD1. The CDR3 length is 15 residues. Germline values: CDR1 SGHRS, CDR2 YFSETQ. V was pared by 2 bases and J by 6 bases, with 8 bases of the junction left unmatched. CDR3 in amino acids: CASSLRDRVLNEQFF. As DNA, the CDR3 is TGCGCCAGCAGCTTACGAGACAGGGTCCTCAATGAGCAGTTCTTC. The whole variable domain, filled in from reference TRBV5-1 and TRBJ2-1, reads KAGVTQTPRYLIKTRGQQVTLSCSPISGHRSVSWYQQTPGQGLQFLFEYFSETQRNKGNFPGRFSGRQFSNSRSEMNVSTLELGDSALYLCASSLRDRVLNEQFFGPGTRLTVL.

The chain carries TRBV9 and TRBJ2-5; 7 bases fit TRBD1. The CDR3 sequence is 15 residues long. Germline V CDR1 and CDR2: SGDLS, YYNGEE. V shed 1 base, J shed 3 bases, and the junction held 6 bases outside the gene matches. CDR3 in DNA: TGTGCCAGCAGCGTACTAGGGACAGCAAAAGAGACCCAGTACTTC. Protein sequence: CASSVLGTAKETQYF.

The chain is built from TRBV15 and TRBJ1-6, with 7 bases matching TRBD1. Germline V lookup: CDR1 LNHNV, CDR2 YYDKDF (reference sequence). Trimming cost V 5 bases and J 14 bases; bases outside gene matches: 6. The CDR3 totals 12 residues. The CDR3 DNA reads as TGTGCCACCAGCGTGGACAGGTCCACCCTCCACTTT. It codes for CATSVDRSTLHF.

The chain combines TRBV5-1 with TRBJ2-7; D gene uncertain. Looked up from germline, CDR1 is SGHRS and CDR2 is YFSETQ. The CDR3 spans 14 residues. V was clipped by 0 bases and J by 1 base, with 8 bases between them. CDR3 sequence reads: CASSLEQPSYEQYF. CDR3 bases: TGCGCCAGCAGCTTGGAACAGCCTTCCTACGAGCAGTACTTC.

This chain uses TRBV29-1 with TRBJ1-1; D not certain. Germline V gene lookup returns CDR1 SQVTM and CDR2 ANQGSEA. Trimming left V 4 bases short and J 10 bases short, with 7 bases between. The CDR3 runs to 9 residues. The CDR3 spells CSVGERAFF. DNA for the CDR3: TGCAGCGTTGGGGAGAGAGCTTTCTTT.

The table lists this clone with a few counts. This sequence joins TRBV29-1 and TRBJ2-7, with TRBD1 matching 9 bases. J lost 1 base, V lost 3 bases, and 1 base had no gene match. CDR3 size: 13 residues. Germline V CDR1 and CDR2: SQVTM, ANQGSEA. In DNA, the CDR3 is TGCAGCGTTGATGGGACAGGGTCCTACGAGCAGTACTTC. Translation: CSVDGTGSYEQYF.

The CDR3 sequence: CAWSRTSGGPYEQYF. The CDR3 DNA reads as TGTGCCTGGAGTAGGACTAGCGGGGGGCCCTACGAGCAGTACTTC. The chain is built from TRBV30 and TRBJ2-7; 14 nucleotides align to TRBD2. The V and J ends lost 2 bases and 2 bases, in that order; junction bases with no gene match: 2. Per the germline V gene, CDR1 is GTSNPN and CDR2 is SVGIG (reference sequence). CDR3 size: 15 residues. The variable domain in full, with the rest retrieved from reference TRBV30 and TRBJ2-7, is SQTIHQWPATLVQPVGSPLSLECTVEGTSNPNLYWYRQAAGRGLQLLFYSVGIGQISSEVPQNLSASRPQDRQFILSSKKLLLSDSGFYLCAWSRTSGGPYEQYFGPGTRLTVT.

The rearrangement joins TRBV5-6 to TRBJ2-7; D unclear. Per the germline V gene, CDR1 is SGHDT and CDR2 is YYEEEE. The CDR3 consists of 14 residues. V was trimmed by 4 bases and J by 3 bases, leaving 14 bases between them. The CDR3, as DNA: TGTGCCAGCAGCAAATTGCAGATTAACTACGAGCAGTACTTC. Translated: CASSKLQINYEQYF.

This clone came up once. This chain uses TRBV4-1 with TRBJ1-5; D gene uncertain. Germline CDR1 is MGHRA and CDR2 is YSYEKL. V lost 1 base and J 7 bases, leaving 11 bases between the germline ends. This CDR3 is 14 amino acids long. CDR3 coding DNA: TGCGCCAGCAGCCAAGCGGAGGGATACCAGCCCCAGCATTTT. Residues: CASSQAEGYQPQHF.

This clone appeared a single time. CDR3 in DNA: TGCAGCGGAACCACAGGGGCGGCTAATGAAAAACTGTTTTTT. Amino acids: CSGTTGAANEKLFF. The rearrangement joins TRBV29-1 to TRBJ1-4; 7 nucleotides agree with TRBD1. CDR3 size: 14 residues. Germline CDR1 reads SQVTM; CDR2 reads ANQGSEA. The ends lost 7 bases at V and 3 bases at J; junction bases unmatched: 8.

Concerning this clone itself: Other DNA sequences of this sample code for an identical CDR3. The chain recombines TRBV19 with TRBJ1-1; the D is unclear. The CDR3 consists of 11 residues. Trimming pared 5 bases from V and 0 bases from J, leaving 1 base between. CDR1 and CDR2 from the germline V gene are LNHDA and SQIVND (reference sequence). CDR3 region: CASSVNTEAFF. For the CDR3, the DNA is TGTGCCAGTAGTGTGAACACTGAAGCTTTCTTT.